A selection of T cell receptor beta chains follows, all from one sample in a study of shared clonotypes between healthy human individuals. Clones were sequenced by immunoSEQ multiplex PCR, and TCRdb holds only the in-frame ones, with some missing. The sample carries around 2.1 million clones, approximately 96% recorded once. The specimen was naive CD4+ T cells sorted from blood. Receptors were obtained from a young man in good health. The CDR3 runs from the conserved cysteine through the conserved F or W. Each record gives: V gene, J gene, D gene, clone size, CDR3 protein, CDR3 DNA. The D gene is left open where the match is weak. Only some rows state a clone size, as once, few, many or a class for expanded clones.

TRBV2,TRBJ2-2,-,-,CASSPRATGELFF,TGTGCCAGCAGCCCTAGGGCCACCGGGGAGCTGTTTTTT
TRBV19,TRBJ2-7,-,-,CASGATVTSYEQYF,TGTGCCAGTGGGGCGACAGTCACCTCCTACGAGCAGTACTTC
TRBV18,TRBJ1-5,TRBD1,-,CASSPGQGWQPQHF,TGTGCCAGCTCACCGGGACAGGGTTGGCAGCCCCAGCATTTT
TRBV5-8,TRBJ2-5,-,-,CASSLGVIQETQYF,TGTGCCAGCAGCTTGGGGGTTATCCAAGAGACCCAGTACTTC
TRBV19,TRBJ1-4,-,-,CASSINVATNEKLFF,TGTGCCAGTAGTATCAATGTTGCAACTAATGAAAAACTGTTTTTT
TRBV5-1,TRBJ2-1,-,-,CASSRADSSYNEQFF,TGCGCCAGCAGCAGGGCGGACAGCTCCTACAATGAGCAGTTCTTC
TRBV30,TRBJ2-7,TRBD1,-,CAWNKDRGDEQYF,TGTGCCTGGAACAAGGACAGGGGAGACGAGCAGTACTTC
TRBV27,TRBJ1-2,-,once,CASSSTVRYGYTF,TGTGCCAGCAGTTCGACAGTGCGCTATGGCTACACCTTC
TRBV6-1,TRBJ2-7,TRBD1,-,CASSEPGQASYEQYF,TGTGCCAGCAGTGAACCTGGACAGGCCTCCTACGAGCAGTACTTC
TRBV4-1,TRBJ2-1,-,-,CASSHLEVLGASNEQFF,TGCGCCAGCAGCCACCTCGAAGTCCTAGGGGCGAGCAATGAGCAGTTCTTC
TRBV29-1,TRBJ2-7,-,-,CSVDTGPYEQYF,TGCAGCGTTGACACAGGGCCCTACGAGCAGTACTTC
TRBV18,TRBJ1-1,-,-,CASSATGMNTEAFF,TGTGCCAGCTCAGCTACCGGGATGAACACTGAAGCTTTCTTT
TRBV7-9,TRBJ2-7,-,-,CASSFGRTAMMDEQYF,TGTGCCAGCAGCTTTGGCAGGACTGCAATGATGGACGAGCAGTACTTC
TRBV6-1,TRBJ2-2,-,-,CASRATGNTGELFF,TGTGCCAGCAGAGCTACAGGGAACACCGGGGAGCTGTTTTTT
TRBV11-2,TRBJ2-7,-,-,CASSLDSYYEQYF,TGTGCCAGCAGCTTAGATAGTTACTACGAGCAGTACTTC
TRBV19,TRBJ2-7,TRBD1,-,CASSRDRDHEQYF,TGTGCCAGTAGCCGGGACAGGGACCACGAGCAGTACTTC
TRBV7-2,TRBJ2-1,TRBD2,-,CASSLLRLAGLLVF,TGTGCCAGCAGCTTATTGAGACTAGCGGGACTATTGGTCTTC
TRBV6-1,TRBJ1-5,-,-,CASIAGSSNQPQHF,TGTGCCAGCATAGCAGGGTCTAGCAATCAGCCCCAGCATTTT